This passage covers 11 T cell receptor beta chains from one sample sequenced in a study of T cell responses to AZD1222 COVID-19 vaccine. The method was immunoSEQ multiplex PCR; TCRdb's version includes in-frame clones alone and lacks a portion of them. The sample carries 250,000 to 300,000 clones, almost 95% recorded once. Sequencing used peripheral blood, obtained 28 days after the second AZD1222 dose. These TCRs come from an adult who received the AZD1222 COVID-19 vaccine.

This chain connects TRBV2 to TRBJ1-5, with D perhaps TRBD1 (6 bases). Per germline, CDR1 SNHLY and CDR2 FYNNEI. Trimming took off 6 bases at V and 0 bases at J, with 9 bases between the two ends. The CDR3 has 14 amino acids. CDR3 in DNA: TGTGCCAGCAGCAGGGACACTAGCAATCAGCCCCAGCATTTT. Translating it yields CASSRDTSNQPQHF.

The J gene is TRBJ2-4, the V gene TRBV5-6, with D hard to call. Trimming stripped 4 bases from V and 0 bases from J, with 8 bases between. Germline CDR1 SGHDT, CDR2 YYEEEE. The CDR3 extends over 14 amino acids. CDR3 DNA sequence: TGTGCCAGCAGCCCCGCGAGAGCCAAAAACATTCAGTACTTC. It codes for CASSPARAKNIQYF.

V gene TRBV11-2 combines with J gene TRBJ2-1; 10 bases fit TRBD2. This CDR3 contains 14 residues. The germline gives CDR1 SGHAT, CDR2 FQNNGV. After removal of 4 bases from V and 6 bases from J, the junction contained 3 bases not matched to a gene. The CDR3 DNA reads TGTGCCAGCAGCTCCCTAGCGGGGGCCAATGAGCAGTTCTTC. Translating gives CASSSLAGANEQFF.

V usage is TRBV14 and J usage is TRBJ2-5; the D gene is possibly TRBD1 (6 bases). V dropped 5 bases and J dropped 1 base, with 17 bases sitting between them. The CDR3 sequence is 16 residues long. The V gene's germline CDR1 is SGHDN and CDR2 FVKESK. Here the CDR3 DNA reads TGTGCCAGCAGCTATACAGGTTGGGGGCCCCAAGAGACCCAGTACTTC. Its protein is CASSYTGWGPQETQYF.

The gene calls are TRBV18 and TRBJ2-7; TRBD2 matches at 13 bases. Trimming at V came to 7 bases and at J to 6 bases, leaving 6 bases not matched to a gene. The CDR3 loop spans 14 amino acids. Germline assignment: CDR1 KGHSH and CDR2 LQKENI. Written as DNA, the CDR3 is TGTGCCAGCTACTCCGGGACTAGCGGGGCCGAGCAGTACTTC. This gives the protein CASYSGTSGAEQYF.

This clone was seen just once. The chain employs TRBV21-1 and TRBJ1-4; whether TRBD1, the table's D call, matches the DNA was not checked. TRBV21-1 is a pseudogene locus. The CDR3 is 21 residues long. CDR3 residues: CASSTLLPSLFSRGKDEKLFF. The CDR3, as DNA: TGTGCCAGCAGCACTCTACTCCCCTCCCTTTTTTCCAGGGGCAAGGATGAAAAACTGTTTTTT.

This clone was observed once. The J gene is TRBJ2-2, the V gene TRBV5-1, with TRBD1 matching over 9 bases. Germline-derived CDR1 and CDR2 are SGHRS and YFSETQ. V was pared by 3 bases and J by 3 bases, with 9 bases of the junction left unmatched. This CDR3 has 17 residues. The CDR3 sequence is CASSSNPQGADTGELFF. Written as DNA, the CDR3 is TGCGCCAGCAGCTCCAACCCACAGGGGGCGGACACCGGGGAGCTGTTTTTT.

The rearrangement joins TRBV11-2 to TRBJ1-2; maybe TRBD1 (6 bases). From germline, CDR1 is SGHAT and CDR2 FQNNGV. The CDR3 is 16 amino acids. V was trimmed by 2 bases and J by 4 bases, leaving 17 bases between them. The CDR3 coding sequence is TGTGCCAGCAGCTTACAACCGGGGGGCAGTAGCTATGGCTACACCTTC. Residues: CASSLQPGGSSYGYTF.

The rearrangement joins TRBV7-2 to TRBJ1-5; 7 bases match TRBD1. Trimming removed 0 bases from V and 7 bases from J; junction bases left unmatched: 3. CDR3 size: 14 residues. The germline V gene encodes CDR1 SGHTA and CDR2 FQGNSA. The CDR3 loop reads CASSLAQGGQPQHF. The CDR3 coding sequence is TGTGCCAGCAGCTTAGCTCAGGGGGGACAGCCCCAGCATTTT. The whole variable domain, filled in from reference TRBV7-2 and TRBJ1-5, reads GAGVSQSPSNKVTEKGKDVELRCDPISGHTALYWYRQSLGQGLEFLIYFQGNSAPDKSGLPSDRFSAERTGGSVSTLTIQRTQQEDSAVYLCASSLAQGGQPQHFGDGTRLSIL.

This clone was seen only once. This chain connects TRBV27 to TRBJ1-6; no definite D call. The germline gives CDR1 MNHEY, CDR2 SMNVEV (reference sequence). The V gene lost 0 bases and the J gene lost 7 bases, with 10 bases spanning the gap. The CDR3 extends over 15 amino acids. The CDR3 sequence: CASSLSRTLNSPLHF. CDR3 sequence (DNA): TGTGCCAGCAGTTTATCCAGGACGTTGAATTCACCCCTCCACTTT.

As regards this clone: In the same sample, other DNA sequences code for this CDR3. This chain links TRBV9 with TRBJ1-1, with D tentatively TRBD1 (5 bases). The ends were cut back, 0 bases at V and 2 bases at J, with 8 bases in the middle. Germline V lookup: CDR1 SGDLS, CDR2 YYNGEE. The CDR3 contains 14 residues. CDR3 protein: CASSVAGGNTEAFF. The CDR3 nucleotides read TGTGCCAGCAGCGTAGCCGGGGGTAACACTGAAGCTTTCTTT.